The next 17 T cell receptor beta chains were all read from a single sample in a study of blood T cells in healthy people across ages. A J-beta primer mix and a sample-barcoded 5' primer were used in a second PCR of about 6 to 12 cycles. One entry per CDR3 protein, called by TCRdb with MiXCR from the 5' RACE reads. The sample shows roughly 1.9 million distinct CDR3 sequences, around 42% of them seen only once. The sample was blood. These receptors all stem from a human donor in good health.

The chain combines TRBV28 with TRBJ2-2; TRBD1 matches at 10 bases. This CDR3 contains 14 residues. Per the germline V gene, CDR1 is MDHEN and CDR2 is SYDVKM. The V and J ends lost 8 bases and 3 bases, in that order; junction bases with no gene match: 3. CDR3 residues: CASADRGHTGELFF. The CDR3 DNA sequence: TGTGCCAGCGCTGACAGGGGGCACACCGGGGAGCTGTTTTTT.

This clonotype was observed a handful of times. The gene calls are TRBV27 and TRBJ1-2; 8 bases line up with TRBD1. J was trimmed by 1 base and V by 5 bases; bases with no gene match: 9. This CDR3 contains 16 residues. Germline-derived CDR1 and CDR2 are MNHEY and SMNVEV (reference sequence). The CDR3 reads CASSPSWGQVNYGYTF. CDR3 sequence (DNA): TGTGCCAGCAGTCCTTCTTGGGGACAGGTTAACTATGGCTACACCTTC.

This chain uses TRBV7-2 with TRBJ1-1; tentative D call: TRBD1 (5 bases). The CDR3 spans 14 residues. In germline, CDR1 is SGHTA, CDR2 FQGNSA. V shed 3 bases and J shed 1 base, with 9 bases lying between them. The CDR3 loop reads CASSFYTGNTEAFF. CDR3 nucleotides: TGTGCCAGCAGCTTCTATACAGGGAACACTGAAGCTTTCTTT.

The CDR3 region has the DNA TGCGCCAGCAGCCAAGGGATTGGGAACACTGAAGCTTTCTTT. This codes for CASSQGIGNTEAFF. The chain uses TRBV4-3 and TRBJ1-1; D gene ambiguous. Looked up from germline, CDR1 is LGHNA and CDR2 is YSLEER. Trimming removed 1 base from V and 1 base from J, with 7 bases in between. This CDR3 contains 14 residues.

This chain's CDR3 is CASSIRVSGANVLTF. The CDR3 DNA reads as TGTGCCAGCAGTATTCGGGTCTCTGGGGCCAACGTCCTGACTTTC. The chain links TRBV12-3 or TRBV12-4 to TRBJ2-6; D remains unclear. Trimming took off 5 bases at V and 0 bases at J, with 8 bases between the two ends. The CDR3 contains 15 residues.

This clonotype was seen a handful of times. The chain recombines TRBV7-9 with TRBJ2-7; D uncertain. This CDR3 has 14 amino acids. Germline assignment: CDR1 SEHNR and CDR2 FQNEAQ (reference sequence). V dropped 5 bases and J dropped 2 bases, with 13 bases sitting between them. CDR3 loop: CASSPRPPPYEQYF. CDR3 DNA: TGTGCCAGCAGCCCTCGACCCCCACCCTACGAGCAGTACTTC.

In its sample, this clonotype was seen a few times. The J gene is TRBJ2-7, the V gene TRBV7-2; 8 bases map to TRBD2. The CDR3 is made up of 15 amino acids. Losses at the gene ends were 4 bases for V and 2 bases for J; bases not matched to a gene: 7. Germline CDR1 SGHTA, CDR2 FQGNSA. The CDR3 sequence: CASSSDGGGTYEQYF. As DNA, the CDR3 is TGTGCCAGCAGCTCAGACGGGGGGGGTACCTACGAGCAGTACTTC.

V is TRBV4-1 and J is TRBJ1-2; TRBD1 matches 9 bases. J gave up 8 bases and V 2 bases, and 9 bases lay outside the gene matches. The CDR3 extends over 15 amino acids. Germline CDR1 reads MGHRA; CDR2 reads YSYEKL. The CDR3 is CASSQQGQGRGGYTF. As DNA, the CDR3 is TGCGCCAGCAGCCAACAGGGACAGGGAAGAGGAGGCTACACCTTC.

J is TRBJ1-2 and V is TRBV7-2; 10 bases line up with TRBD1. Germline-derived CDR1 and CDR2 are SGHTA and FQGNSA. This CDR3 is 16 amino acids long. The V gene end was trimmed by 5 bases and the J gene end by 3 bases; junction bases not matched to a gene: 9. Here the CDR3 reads CASSRLTGGDDYGYTF. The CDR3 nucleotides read TGTGCCAGCAGCCGACTGACAGGGGGCGATGACTATGGCTACACCTTC.

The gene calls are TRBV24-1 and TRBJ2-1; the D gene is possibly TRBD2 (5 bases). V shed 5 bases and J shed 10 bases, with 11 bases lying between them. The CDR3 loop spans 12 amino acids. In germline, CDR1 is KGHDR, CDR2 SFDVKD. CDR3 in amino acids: CATSGPDYEQFF. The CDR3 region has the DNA TGTGCCACCAGTGGTCCAGACTACGAGCAGTTCTTC.

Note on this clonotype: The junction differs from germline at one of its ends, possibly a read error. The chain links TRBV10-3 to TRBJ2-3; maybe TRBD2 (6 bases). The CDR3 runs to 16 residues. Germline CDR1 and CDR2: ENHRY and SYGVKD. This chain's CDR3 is CVISDPTRSGGDTQYF. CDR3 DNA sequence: TGTGTCATCAGTGACCCGACTAGAAGCGGTGGGGATACGCAGTATTTT.

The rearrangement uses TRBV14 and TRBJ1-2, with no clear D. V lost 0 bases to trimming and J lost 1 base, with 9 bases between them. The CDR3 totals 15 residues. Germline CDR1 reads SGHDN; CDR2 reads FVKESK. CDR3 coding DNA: TGTGCCAGCAGCCAAGACTTGGATGTTAACTATGGCTACACCTTC. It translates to CASSQDLDVNYGYTF. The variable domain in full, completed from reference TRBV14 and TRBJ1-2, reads EAGVTQFPSHSVIEKGQTVTLRCDPISGHDNLYWYRRVMGKEIKFLLHFVKESKQDESGMPNNRFLAERTGGTYSTLKVQPAELEDSGVYFCASSQDLDVNYGYTFGSGTRLTVV.

CDR3 bases: TGTGCCAGCAGCCCGGACAGAGGCTCTGGAAACACCATATATTTT. This translates into CASSPDRGSGNTIYF. The chain carries TRBV28 and TRBJ1-3; tentatively, D is TRBD1 (6 bases). CDR1 and CDR2 (germline): MDHEN, SYDVKM. The CDR3 is made up of 15 amino acids. Trimming shortened V by 6 bases and J by 0 bases, and 12 bases separated the two germline ends.

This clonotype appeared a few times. CDR3 sequence: CSAREGAGSTYEQYF. The CDR3 nucleotides are TGCAGTGCTAGAGAAGGGGCGGGGAGCACCTACGAGCAGTACTTC. The V call is TRBV20-1, the J call TRBJ2-7, with D possibly being TRBD2 (6 bases). Germline loops: CDR1 DFQATT, CDR2 SNEGSKA (reference sequence). This CDR3 comprises 15 residues. Trimming removed 0 bases from V and 2 bases from J, with 14 bases in between.

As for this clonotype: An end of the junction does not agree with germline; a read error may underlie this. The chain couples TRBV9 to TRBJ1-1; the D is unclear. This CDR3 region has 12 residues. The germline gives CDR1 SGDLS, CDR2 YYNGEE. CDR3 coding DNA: TGTGCCGGCAGCGTAGTGGGCGGTGAAGCTTTCTTT. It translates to CAGSVVGGEAFF.

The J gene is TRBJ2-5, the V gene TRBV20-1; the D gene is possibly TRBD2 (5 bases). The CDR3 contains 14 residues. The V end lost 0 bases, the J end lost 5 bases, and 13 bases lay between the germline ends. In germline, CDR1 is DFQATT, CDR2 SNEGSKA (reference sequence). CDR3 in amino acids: CSARDPRGWETQYF. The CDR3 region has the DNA TGCAGTGCTAGAGATCCTCGAGGGTGGGAGACCCAGTACTTC.

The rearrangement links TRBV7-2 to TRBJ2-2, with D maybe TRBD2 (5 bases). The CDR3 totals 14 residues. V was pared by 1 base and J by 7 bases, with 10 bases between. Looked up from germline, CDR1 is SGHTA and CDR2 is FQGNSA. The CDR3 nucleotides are TGTGCCAGCAGCTTAGTCGCCGGGGTCGGGGAGCTGTTTTTT. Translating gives CASSLVAGVGELFF.